The 10 T cell receptor beta chains presented below share a single source sample, sequenced in a study of blood T cells in healthy people across ages. Primers used in a second PCR of about 7 to 12 cycles were a sample-barcoded 5' primer and a J-beta primer mix. One entry per CDR3 protein results from TCRdb running MiXCR on the 5' RACE reads. The repertoire holds approximately 680,000 distinct CDR3 sequences, with roughly 30% as singletons. Sequencing input: blood. The receptors stem from a woman older than 75 in good health.

V is TRBV29-1 and J is TRBJ2-1; 14 nucleotides line up with TRBD2. This CDR3 comprises 15 residues. Per the germline V gene, CDR1 is SQVTM and CDR2 is ANQGSEA. V lost 4 bases to trimming and J lost 10 bases; unmatched junction nucleotides: 9. The CDR3 region has the DNA TGCAGCGTTGGCTCGACTAGCGGGGGGGCTTCCGAGCAGTTCTTC. Translation gives CSVGSTSGGASEQFF.

Regarding this clonotype: This sequence may be a read error, since a much larger clone differs from it by one base. The DNA for the CDR3 is TGTGCCAGCAGCCAGACAGGGGTGAACACTGAAACTTTCTTT. Translated: CASSQTGVNTETFF. The rearrangement joins TRBV6-5 to TRBJ1-1, with 8 bases lining up with TRBD1. Germline V CDR1 and CDR2: MNHEY, SVGAGI. CDR3 length: 14 residues.

The chain recombines TRBV20-1 with TRBJ2-7; the D is unclear. V was pared by 3 bases and J by 5 bases, with 11 bases between. In germline, CDR1 is DFQATT, CDR2 SNEGSKA (reference sequence). This CDR3 has 12 amino acids. CDR3 residues: CSASLGYNEQYF. The CDR3 DNA follows: TGCAGTGCTAGTTTGGGGTACAACGAGCAGTACTTC.

This chain uses TRBV11-3 with TRBJ2-1; D gene ambiguous. Trimming left V 6 bases short and J 0 bases short, with 12 bases between. Germline assignment: CDR1 SGHNT and CDR2 YENEEA. This CDR3 contains 15 residues. The CDR3 spells CASSSLSDSYNEQFF. CDR3 sequence (DNA): TGTGCCAGCAGTTCTCTCAGCGACTCCTACAATGAGCAGTTCTTC.

In nucleotides, the CDR3 is TGTGCCAGCAGCTTACCCCCGGACTGGACCTACAATGAGCAGTTCTTC. As protein: CASSLPPDWTYNEQFF. V and J are TRBV11-1 and TRBJ2-1; D might be TRBD2 (5 bases). Trimming took off 2 bases at V and 2 bases at J, with 13 bases between the two ends. This CDR3 has 16 residues. CDR1 is SGHAT, CDR2 FQDESV, per germline (reference sequence).

This clonotype appeared many times. This chain joins TRBV7-2 and TRBJ1-2, with D perhaps matching TRBD1 (5 bases). The germline CDR1 and CDR2 sequences are SGHTA and FQGNSA. There are 12 residues in the CDR3. Trimming took off 5 bases at V and 5 bases at J, with 9 bases between the two ends. CDR3 bases: TGTGCCAGCAGCCCTGGGGGGTATGGCTACACCTTC. Encoded protein: CASSPGGYGYTF.

This clonotype was recorded at least ten times. The chain employs TRBV7-2 and TRBJ2-5; D remains ambiguous. With 4 bases removed from V and 1 base from J, the gap between germline ends came to 13 bases. Germline CDR1 is SGHTA and CDR2 is FQGNSA. This CDR3 has 15 amino acids. The DNA for the CDR3 is TGTGCCAGCAGCTCCACCAGCGCGATCCAAGAGACCCAGTACTTC. Translating it yields CASSSTSAIQETQYF.

The chain carries TRBV20-1 and TRBJ2-3; D is undetermined. Trimming took off 6 bases at V and 5 bases at J, with 12 bases between the two ends. Germline assignment: CDR1 DFQATT and CDR2 SNEGSKA (reference sequence). CDR3 length equals 12 residues. This CDR3 is CSANKGVDTQYF. CDR3 DNA sequence: TGCAGTGCCAACAAGGGCGTAGATACGCAGTATTTT.

This chain uses TRBV3-1 with TRBJ1-1; no clear D gene. Trimming pared 0 bases from V and 7 bases from J, leaving 9 bases between. CDR1 is LGHDT, CDR2 YNNKEL, per germline (reference sequence). CDR3 length equals 13 residues. The CDR3 nucleotides are TGTGCCAGCAGCCAAGATAACGGGTTTGAAGCTTTCTTT. As protein: CASSQDNGFEAFF. The full variable domain, rest sourced from reference TRBV3-1 and TRBJ1-1, is DTAVSQTPKYLVTQMGNDKSIKCEQNLGHDTMYWYKQDSKKFLKIMFSYNNKELIINETVPNRFSPKSPDKAHLNLHINSLELGDSAVYFCASSQDNGFEAFFGQGTRLTVV.

In this sample, this clonotype turned up many times. The chain recombines TRBV30 with TRBJ1-2, with D perhaps TRBD1 (5 bases). The CDR3 loop spans 13 amino acids. With 0 bases removed from V and 6 bases from J, the gap between germline ends came to 11 bases. From germline, CDR1 is GTSNPN and CDR2 SVGIG (reference sequence). The CDR3 DNA follows: TGTGCCTGGAGTGTTATAGGGGCAGATGGCTACACCTTC. Amino acid sequence: CAWSVIGADGYTF.